The source of this T cell receptor beta chain is a study of T cell responses to AZD1222 COVID-19 vaccine. The protocol was immunoSEQ multiplex PCR, while the TCRdb copy is restricted to in-frame clones and leaves out a portion. The sample comprises roughly 160,000 clones, 94% of which are singletons, and 0.64% rests with the top ten. Comments on this clone: No antigen is known for it.

The CDR3 contains 16 residues. Germline loops: CDR1 SGHKS, CDR2 YYEKEE (reference sequence). Trimming removed 0 bases at V and 0 bases at J, with 7 bases between. Study findings and constraints: Sampling that yielded the repertoires occurred only after the peak T cell response. Following two doses of AZD1222, Spike-specific TCR breadth and depth rose.

The sample here was peripheral blood, taken on day 0 of AZD1222 vaccination. This chain connects TRBV5-5 to TRBJ2-6; D gene uncertain. The clonotype originates from an adult in good health. CDR3 sequence: CASSLGPISGANVLTF. For the CDR3, the DNA is TGTGCCAGCAGCTTGGGACCGATCTCTGGGGCCAACGTCCTGACTTTC.